What follows describes a single T cell receptor beta chain. The target antigen is unknown. This sample is drawn from a study of CD8 T cells in Susac syndrome. Overall study results and limits: The number of individuals included in the study's TCR sequencing and HLA analysis was acknowledged as relatively small.

The V gene end was trimmed by 3 bases and the J gene end by 1 base; junction bases not matched to a gene: 2. The CDR3 consists of 14 residues. Germline lookup yields CDR1 KGHSH and CDR2 LQKENI. Random hexamers served to reverse transcribe roughly 0.45 to 1 ug RNA. Amplification of the TCR beta CDR3 was carried out by immunoSEQ multiplex PCR, which spanned a total of 54 Vbeta and 13 Jbeta segments. TCRdb analysed the immunoSEQ multiplex PCR reads with MiXCR anew, one entry per CDR3 protein. The repertoire includes 150,000 or so distinct CDR3 sequences, 92% of them detected once, and roughly 0.08% sits in the top ten. Controls were healthy donors chosen to match patients in age and sex. In contrast to the negatively isolated CD8+ and CD4+ T cells, TEMRA cells were FACS-enriched.

The source of this sequence is a human donor in good health. The rearrangement links TRBV18 to TRBJ2-5; TRBD1 agrees at 7 bases. The sequenced sample was CD4+ T cells from PBMCs. CDR3 sequence (DNA): TGTGCCAGCTCACCGGGACAGTCCCAAGAGACCCAGTACTTC. It translates to CASSPGQSQETQYF.